This T cell receptor beta chain is from a study of T-cell memory formation after mild COVID-19. This clonotype was seen more than once but under ten times. One entry per CDR3 protein results from TCRdb running MiXCR on the 5' RACE reads. The sample includes 340,000 or so distinct CDR3 sequences, around 13% of them seen just once. The V gene's germline CDR1 is SGHTA and CDR2 FQGNSA. The CDR3 is made up of 14 amino acids. V was cut by 0 bases and J by 3 bases, with 8 bases left in between. The chain carries TRBV7-2 and TRBJ2-5, with D possibly being TRBD2 (6 bases). This TCR was sampled from a man in his late teens or twenties who had mild COVID-19 (a few samples of this study predate the infection). Cell type and time point are not known. The sample comprised PBMCs or a T cell subset sorted from them (not recorded which). This CDR3 reads CASSLARLEETQYF. The DNA of the CDR3 is TGTGCCAGCAGCTTAGCCAGACTAGAAGAGACCCAGTACTTC.